This T cell receptor beta chain was obtained from a study of T-cell memory formation after mild COVID-19. About the study: Largely, TCR clusters stayed within a single donor. General study results and limits: The study found balanced CD4/CD8 in clones contracting day 15 to 85 and a CD4+ lean in later expanders. In second-wave clones peaking day 37, SARS-CoV-2 specificity remained unconfirmed.

V dropped 2 bases and J dropped 2; count of bases not matched to a gene: 2. Germline V gives CDR1 KGHSH, CDR2 LQKENI. The CDR3 consists of 15 residues. TCRdb re-analysed the 5' RACE reads in MiXCR, keeping a single row per CDR3 protein. The profile shows about 170,000 distinct CDR3 sequences, over 10% of them singletons. On this clonotype itself: Its specificity is not known.

V is TRBV18 and J is TRBJ1-5, with 8 bases that match TRBD1. This receptor was obtained from a man aged 18 to 30 who had mild COVID-19 (a few samples of this study predate the infection). Cell type and time point are not known. Sequencing was performed on PBMCs or a T cell subset sorted from them (not recorded which). The DNA for the CDR3 is TGTGCCAGCTCACCAGGGACAGGTCGCAATCAGCCCCAGCATTTT. Its translation: CASSPGTGRNQPQHF.